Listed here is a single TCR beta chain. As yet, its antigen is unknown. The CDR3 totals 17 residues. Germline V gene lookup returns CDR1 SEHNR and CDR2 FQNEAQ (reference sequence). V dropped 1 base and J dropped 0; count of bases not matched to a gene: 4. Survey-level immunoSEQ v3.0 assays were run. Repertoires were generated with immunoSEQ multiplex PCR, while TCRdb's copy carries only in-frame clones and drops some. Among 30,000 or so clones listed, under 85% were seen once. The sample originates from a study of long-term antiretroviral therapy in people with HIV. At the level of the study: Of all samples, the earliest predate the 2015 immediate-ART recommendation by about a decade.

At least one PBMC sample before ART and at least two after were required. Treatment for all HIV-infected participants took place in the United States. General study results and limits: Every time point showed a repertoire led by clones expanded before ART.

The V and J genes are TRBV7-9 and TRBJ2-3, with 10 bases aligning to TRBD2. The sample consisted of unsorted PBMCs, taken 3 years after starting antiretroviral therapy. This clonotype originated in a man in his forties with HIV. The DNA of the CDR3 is TGTGCCAGCAGCTTAGGGAGGACTAGCGGTAGCACAGATACGCAGTATTTT. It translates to CASSLGRTSGSTDTQYF. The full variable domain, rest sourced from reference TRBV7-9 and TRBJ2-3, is DTGVSQNPRHKITKRGQNVTFRCDPISEHNRLYWYRQTLGQGPEFLTYFQNEAQLEKSRLLSDRFSAERPKGSFSTLEIQRTEQGDSAMYLCASSLGRTSGSTDTQYFGPGTRLTVL.